Listed below are T cell receptor beta chains from one sample, sequenced in a study of blood T cell repertoires in COVID-19. This table comes from immunoSEQ multiplex PCR, and its TCRdb copy is limited to in-frame clones, with some not included. The sample yields approximately 300,000 clones, approximately 88% seen once. Sequencing used PBMCs or T cells enriched from blood (not recorded which). All receptors come from a man in his 60s who had recovered from COVID-19. CDR3s include the opening cysteine and the closing phenylalanine or tryptophan. The D gene is left open where the match is weak. For some rows the clone size is stated as once, few or many, or as a class when expanded; others skip it.

J: TRBJ2-7; V: TRBV5-1; D: TRBD2; size: NA; CDR3: CASRISGNPYEQYF; DNA: TGCGCCAGCAGGATTAGCGGGAATCCCTACGAGCAGTACTTC
J: TRBJ2-7; V: TRBV28; D: NA; size: NA; CDR3: CASSRQHSYEQYF; DNA: TGTGCCAGCAGTCGACAGCATTCCTACGAGCAGTACTTC
J: TRBJ2-5; V: TRBV5-1; D: TRBD2; size: NA; CDR3: CASSDGRVETQYF; DNA: TGCGCCAGCAGCGACGGGAGGGTCGAGACCCAGTACTTC
J: TRBJ2-3; V: TRBV7-3; D: TRBD2; size: NA; CDR3: CASSLTASGSTDTQYF; DNA: TGTGCCAGCAGCTTAACGGCTAGCGGGAGCACAGATACGCAGTATTTT
J: TRBJ1-3; V: TRBV5-1; D: TRBD1; size: once; CDR3: CASSLATGVSGNTIYF; DNA: TGCGCCAGCAGCTTGGCGACAGGGGTCTCTGGAAACACCATATATTTT
J: TRBJ2-7; V: TRBV9; D: NA; size: NA; CDR3: CASSSQEVTYEQYF; DNA: TGTGCCAGCAGCTCGCAGGAGGTGACCTACGAGCAGTACTTC
J: TRBJ2-6; V: TRBV9; D: TRBD1; size: once; CDR3: CASSVQAGGSGANVLTF; DNA: TGTGCCAGCAGCGTACAGGCAGGGGGCTCTGGGGCCAACGTCCTGACTTTC
J: TRBJ2-5; V: TRBV7-8; D: NA; size: NA; CDR3: CASSVGGAHQETQYF; DNA: TGTGCCAGCAGCGTTGGAGGCGCCCACCAAGAGACCCAGTACTTC
J: TRBJ1-2; V: TRBV9; D: TRBD1; size: NA; CDR3: CASSVDRDSYGYTF; DNA: TGTGCCAGCAGCGTAGACCGGGACAGCTATGGCTACACCTTC
J: TRBJ2-1; V: TRBV28; D: NA; size: NA; CDR3: CASSLFGNEQFF; DNA: TGTGCCAGCAGTTTATTCGGGAATGAGCAGTTCTTC
J: TRBJ2-5; V: TRBV12-5; D: TRBD1; size: once; CDR3: CASGLTPTGGETQYF; DNA: TGTGCTAGTGGTTTGACCCCGACAGGGGGCGAGACCCAGTACTTC
J: TRBJ2-7; V: TRBV9; D: TRBD2; size: NA; CDR3: CASSLGLAGDYEQYF; DNA: TGTGCCAGCAGCCTGGGGCTAGCGGGAGACTACGAGCAGTACTTC
J: TRBJ2-7; V: TRBV5-1; D: NA; size: NA; CDR3: CASSLISPGYEQYF; DNA: TGCGCCAGCAGCTTAATAAGCCCAGGGTACGAGCAGTACTTC
J: TRBJ2-2; V: TRBV5-1; D: NA; size: NA; CDR3: CASSLVSGRELFF; DNA: TGCGCCAGCAGCTTGGTGTCAGGTCGAGAGCTGTTTTTT
J: TRBJ2-7; V: TRBV29-1; D: TRBD1; size: NA; CDR3: CSVARDRLTYEQYF; DNA: TGCAGCGTTGCCCGGGACAGGCTTACCTACGAGCAGTACTTC
J: TRBJ1-2; V: TRBV30; D: NA; size: NA; CDR3: CAWSLVLGEAGGYTF; DNA: TGTGCCTGGAGCCTCGTACTGGGGGAGGCAGGTGGCTACACCTTC